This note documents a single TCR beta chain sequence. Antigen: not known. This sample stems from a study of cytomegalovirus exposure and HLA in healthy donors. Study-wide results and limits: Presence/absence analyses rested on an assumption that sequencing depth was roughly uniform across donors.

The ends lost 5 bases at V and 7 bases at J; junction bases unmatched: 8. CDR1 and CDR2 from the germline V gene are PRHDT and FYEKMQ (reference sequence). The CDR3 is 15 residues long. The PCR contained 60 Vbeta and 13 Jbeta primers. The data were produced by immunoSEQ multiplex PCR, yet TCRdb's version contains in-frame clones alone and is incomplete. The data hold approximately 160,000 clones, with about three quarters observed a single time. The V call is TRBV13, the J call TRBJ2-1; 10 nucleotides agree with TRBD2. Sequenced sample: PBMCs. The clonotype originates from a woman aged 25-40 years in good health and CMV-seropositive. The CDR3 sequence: CASSISGRVFNEQFF. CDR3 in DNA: TGTGCCAGCAGCATCAGCGGGAGGGTATTTAATGAGCAGTTCTTC.